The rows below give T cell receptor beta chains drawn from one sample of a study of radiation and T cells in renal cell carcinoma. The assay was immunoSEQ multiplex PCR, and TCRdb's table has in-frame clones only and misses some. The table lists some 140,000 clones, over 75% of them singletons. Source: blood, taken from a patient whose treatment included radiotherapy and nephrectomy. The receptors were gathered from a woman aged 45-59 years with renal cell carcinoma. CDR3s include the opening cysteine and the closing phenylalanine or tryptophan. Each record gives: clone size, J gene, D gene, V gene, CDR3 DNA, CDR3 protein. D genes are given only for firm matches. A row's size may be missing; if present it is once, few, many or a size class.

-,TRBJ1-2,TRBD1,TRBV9,TGTGCCAGCAGCGTAGACCCGGGACAGGGAGAAATGGGTGGCTACACCTTC,CASSVDPGQGEMGGYTF
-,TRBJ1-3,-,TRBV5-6,TGTGCCAGCAGCTTGCAGGGAAACACCATATATTTT,CASSLQGNTIYF
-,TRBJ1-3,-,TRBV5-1,TGCGCCAGCAGCCCAAACATTGTCACCGGAGCTTCTGGAAACACCATATATTTT,CASSPNIVTGASGNTIYF
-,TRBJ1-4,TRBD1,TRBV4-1,TGCGCCAGCAGCCAAAGCCCGGGACAGGCCACAAAAAATGAAAAACTGTTTTTT,CASSQSPGQATKNEKLFF
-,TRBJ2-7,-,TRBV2,TGTGCCGGTAGACGGGACCGTTTAAACGAGCAGTACTTC,CAGRRDRLNEQYF
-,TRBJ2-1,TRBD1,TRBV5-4,TGTGCCAGCAGCTTCCGGGACAGGGCGATCAATGAGCAGTTCTTC,CASSFRDRAINEQFF
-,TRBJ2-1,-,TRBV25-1,TGTGCCAGCAGCTCTATGGGGGTCAATGAGCAGTTCTTC,CASSSMGVNEQFF
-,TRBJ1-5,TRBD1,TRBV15,TGTGCCACCAGCAGAGATCGGGACAGGGTGGATCAGCCCCAGCATTTT,CATSRDRDRVDQPQHF
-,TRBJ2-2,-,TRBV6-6,TGTGCCAGCAGTTACGTACAGGGCGGCACCGGGGAGCTGTTTTTT,CASSYVQGGTGELFF
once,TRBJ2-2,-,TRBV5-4,TGTGCCAGCAGCTCGTCCCGGGACGGGACCGGGGAGCTGTTTTTT,CASSSSRDGTGELFF
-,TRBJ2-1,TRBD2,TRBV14,TGTGCCAGCACAAGAGCGGGGGGGTACAATGAGCAGTTCTTC,CASTRAGGYNEQFF
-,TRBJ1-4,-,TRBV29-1,TGCAGCGTTGAGAGTCGAAGGGGGAGAGAACTGTTTTTT,CSVESRRGRELFF
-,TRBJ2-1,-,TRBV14,TGTGCCAGCAGCCAAGATTGGGCGGGTCTTCGGTACAATGAGCAGTTCTTC,CASSQDWAGLRYNEQFF
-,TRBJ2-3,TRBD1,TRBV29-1,TGCAGCGTTGAAAGGACAGGGGGCGCATCAGATACGCAGTATTTT,CSVERTGGASDTQYF
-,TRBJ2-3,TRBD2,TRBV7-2,TGTGCCAGCAGCTTTCGGACTAGCGGGGGGTTAGTGTATTTT,CASSFRTSGGLVYF
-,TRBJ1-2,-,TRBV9,TGTGCCAGCAGCGTAGCTACGGGCGGAGGCTATGGCTACACCTTC,CASSVATGGGYGYTF
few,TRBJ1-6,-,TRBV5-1,TGCGCCAGCAGCACTGACATTAATTCACCCCTCCACTTT,CASSTDINSPLHF
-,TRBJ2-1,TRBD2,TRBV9,TGTGCCAGCAGCGTAGATAGCGGGGTATTCAATGAGCAGTTCTTC,CASSVDSGVFNEQFF
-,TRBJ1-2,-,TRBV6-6,TGTGCCAGCAGATCACCCGGGACCTCCTATGGCTACACCTTC,CASRSPGTSYGYTF
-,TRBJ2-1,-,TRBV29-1,TGCAGCGTTGGAGGGCGGAGTAATGAGCAGTTCTTC,CSVGGRSNEQFF
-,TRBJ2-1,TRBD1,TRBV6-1,TGTGCCAGCAGTGAAGGGACTCCACAGGGGGAGCAGTTCTTC,CASSEGTPQGEQFF
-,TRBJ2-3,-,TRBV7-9,TGTGCCAGCAGCCAAACAGGAGGCGATGACACAGATACGCAGTATTTT,CASSQTGGDDTDTQYF
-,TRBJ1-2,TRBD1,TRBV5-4,TGTGCCAGCAGCCAGGACAGGTTTGGCTACACCTTC,CASSQDRFGYTF
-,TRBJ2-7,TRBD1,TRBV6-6,TGTGCCAGCAGTACGACAGGGGGGGTTTTGGAGCAGTACTTC,CASSTTGGVLEQYF
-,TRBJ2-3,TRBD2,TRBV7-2,TGTGCCAGCAGCCTATCTAGCGGGGGGTCAGATACGCAGTATTTT,CASSLSSGGSDTQYF
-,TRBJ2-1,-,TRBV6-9,TGTGCCAGCAAGGGGGGGCCGTTCAATGAGCAGTTCTTC,CASKGGPFNEQFF
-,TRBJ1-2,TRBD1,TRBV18,TGTGCCAGCTCTCCGGACAGGGAGATAGGCTACACCTTC,CASSPDREIGYTF
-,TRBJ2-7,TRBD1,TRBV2,TGTGCCAGCAGTGATGGGACAGCCAGTACCTACGAGCAGTACTTC,CASSDGTASTYEQYF
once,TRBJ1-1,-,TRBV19,TGTGCCAGTAGTCCTTCCTCCGACAGGCAGGCTTTCTTT,CASSPSSDRQAFF
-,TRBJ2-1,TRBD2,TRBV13,TGTGCCAGCAGCGCGCGGACTAGCGGGGCGACCTACAATGAGCAGTTCTTC,CASSARTSGATYNEQFF
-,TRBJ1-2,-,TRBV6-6,TGTGCCAGCAGCCTCCACCGGGGGGACTATGGCTACACCTTC,CASSLHRGDYGYTF
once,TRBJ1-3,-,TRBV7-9,TGTGCCAGCAGCTTAGGGCAAAGCTACACCATATATTTT,CASSLGQSYTIYF
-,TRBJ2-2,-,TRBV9,TGTGCCAGCAGCGCGAGACAGGTCGGCACCGGGGAGCTGTTTTTT,CASSARQVGTGELFF
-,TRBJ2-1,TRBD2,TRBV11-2,TGTGCCAGCAGCCCCCGACTAGCGGGGTTCTACAATGAGCAGTTCTTC,CASSPRLAGFYNEQFF
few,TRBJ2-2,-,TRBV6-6,TGTGCCAGCAGTTACTCGAGGGTAACGGACGGGGAGCTGTTTTTT,CASSYSRVTDGELFF
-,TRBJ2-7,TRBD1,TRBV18,TGTGCCAGCTCACCACCTCTACAGGGGGCTTCCCACGAGCAGTACTTC,CASSPPLQGASHEQYF
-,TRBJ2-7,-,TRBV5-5,TGTGCCAGCAGCTTTGGGCCGGGCGGCTACGAGCAGTACTTC,CASSFGPGGYEQYF
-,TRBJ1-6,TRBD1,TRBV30,TGTGCCTGGAGTGCCGGGACAGGGGCTTCACCCCTCCACTTT,CAWSAGTGASPLHF
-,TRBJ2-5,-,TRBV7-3,TGTGCCAGCAGCTCCCAGGCGGGGGAGACCCAGTACTTC,CASSSQAGETQYF
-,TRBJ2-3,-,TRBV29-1,TGCAGCGTTGAAAGCAACGGGGCTGGAGATACGCAGTATTTT,CSVESNGAGDTQYF
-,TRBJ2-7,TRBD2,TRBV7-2,TGTGCCAGCAGCTTGAGACTAGCGGGGGCCTACGAGCAGTACTTC,CASSLRLAGAYEQYF
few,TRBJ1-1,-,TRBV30,TGTGCCTGGACCCTCGGGGGGACTCCGAGGTTTTCTTTCTTT,CAWTLGGTPRFSFF
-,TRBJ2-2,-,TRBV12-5,TGTGCTAGTGGTTTGGGCGTTGTGTTCGCCGGGGAGCTGTTTTTT,CASGLGVVFAGELFF
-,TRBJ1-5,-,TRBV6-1,TGTGCCAGCCTAGGTCAACATAGCAATCAGCCCCAGCATTTT,CASLGQHSNQPQHF
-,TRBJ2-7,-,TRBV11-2,TGTGCCAGCAGCTTAGAGGGTGGGGCCGGGGACGAGCAGTACTTC,CASSLEGGAGDEQYF
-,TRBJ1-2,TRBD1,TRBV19,TGTGCCAGTAGTATCTCGCCGACAGGGGTTAGCCGCTACACCTTC,CASSISPTGVSRYTF
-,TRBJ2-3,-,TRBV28,TGTGCCAGCAGTTTAAACGTTGGGGATACGCAGTATTTT,CASSLNVGDTQYF
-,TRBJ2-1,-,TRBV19,TGTGCCGCGGGCCTCGGGGGAGGCGAGCAGTTCTTC,CAAGLGGGEQFF
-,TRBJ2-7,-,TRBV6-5,TGTGCCAGTGGGGAGGTTGGGGGCGAGCAGTACTTC,CASGEVGGEQYF
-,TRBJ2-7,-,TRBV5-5,TGTGCCAGCAGCTTGGGGTCGCCAGAATCCTACGAGCAGTACTTC,CASSLGSPESYEQYF
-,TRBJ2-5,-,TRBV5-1,TGCGCCAGCTCCAAAGCGGTAACTGATGAGGAGACCCAGTACTTC,CASSKAVTDEETQYF